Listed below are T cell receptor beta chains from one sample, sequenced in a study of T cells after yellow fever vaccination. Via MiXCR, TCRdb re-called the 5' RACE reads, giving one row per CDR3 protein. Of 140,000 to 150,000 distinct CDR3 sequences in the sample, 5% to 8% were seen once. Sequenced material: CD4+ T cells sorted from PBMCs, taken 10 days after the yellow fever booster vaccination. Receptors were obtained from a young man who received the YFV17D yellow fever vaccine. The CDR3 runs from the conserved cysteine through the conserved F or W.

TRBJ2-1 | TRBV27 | CASSPSGLPGDEQFF
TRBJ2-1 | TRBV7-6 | CASSTSGGPYNEQFF
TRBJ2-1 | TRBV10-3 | CAISKLDYNEQFF
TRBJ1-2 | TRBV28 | CASSLRGGNYGYTF
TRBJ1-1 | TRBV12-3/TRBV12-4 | CASSSKTQEAFF
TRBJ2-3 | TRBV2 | CASSSGRLGTDTQYF
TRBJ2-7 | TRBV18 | CASSPGRELTYEQYF
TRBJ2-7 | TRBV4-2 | CASSREASPGYEQYF
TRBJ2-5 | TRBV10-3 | CAISESMWGEQETQYF
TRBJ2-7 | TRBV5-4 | CASSIWTGNYEQYF
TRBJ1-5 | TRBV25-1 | CASSDERNQPQHF
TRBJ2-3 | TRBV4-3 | CASSRTAASATDTQYF
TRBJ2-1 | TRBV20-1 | CSARDSRLLANEQFF
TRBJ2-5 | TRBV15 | CATSRGGQGKETQYF
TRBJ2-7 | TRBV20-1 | CSARPSNGYEQYF
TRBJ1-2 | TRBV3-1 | CASSQDGGGSGGYTF